The sequence of this T cell receptor (beta chain) was determined in a study of T-cell memory formation after mild COVID-19. Study background: TCR clusters largely stayed donor specific.

TCRdb passed the 5' RACE reads through MiXCR, listing each CDR3 protein once. This table holds 360,000 or so distinct CDR3 sequences, approximately 27% found once. The CDR3 extends over 16 amino acids. The V gene end was trimmed by 3 bases and the J gene end by 2 bases; junction bases not matched to a gene: 8. Germline V gene data show CDR1 as SGHVS and CDR2 as FNYEAQ. The sequenced sample consisted of PBMCs or a T cell subset sorted from them (not recorded which). The chain is built from TRBV7-6 and TRBJ2-3; 7 bases align to TRBD2. This receptor was obtained from an adult woman who had mild COVID-19 (a few samples of this study predate the infection). Cell type and time point are not known. The CDR3 sequence: CASSFGVGGYTDTQYF. CDR3 DNA sequence: TGTGCCAGCAGCTTCGGGGTGGGGGGGTACACAGATACGCAGTATTTT.